This T cell receptor beta chain was identified during a study of cytomegalovirus exposure and HLA in healthy donors. Study conclusions and caveats: Common viral pathogens seemed to be connected with several of the most significant clusters, according to a later analysis. In a later analysis, most CMV-associated TCR beta chains appeared HLA-restricted.

PCR employed 60 Vbeta and 13 Jbeta primers. The table came from immunoSEQ multiplex PCR; TCRdb's copy has only in-frame clones and leaves some out. The data show approximately 32,000 clones, around 69% seen once. The donors, nominally healthy at sampling, likely had unrecorded immune exposures. Germline V gene data show CDR1 as MNHEY and CDR2 as SVGAGI. The CDR3 is made up of 14 amino acids. Trimming shortened V by 6 bases and J by 1 base, and 13 bases separated the two germline ends. Note on this clone: Its antigen is still unknown.

The chain recombines TRBV6-5 with TRBJ2-7; weak D call: TRBD2 (7 bases). Sequenced sample: PBMCs. The receptor's source is a woman younger than 45 in good health and CMV-seropositive. CDR3 coding DNA: TGTGCCAGCAGAAGCGGGACAACTTCCTACGAGCAGTACTTC. It yields the protein CASRSGTTSYEQYF.